This T cell receptor (beta chain) is drawn from a study of shared clonotypes between healthy human individuals. Study-level background: Per donor, CD8 memory used one plate, CD8 naive used two, CD4 memory used three and CD4 naive used three. Study-wide results and caveats: It was observed that 5% to 6% of naive CD4 clonotypes were shared across four donors.

The CDR3 has 11 amino acids. The germline V gene has CDR1 MNHEY and CDR2 SVGAGI. V was clipped by 10 bases and J by 9 bases, with 15 bases between them. Only in-frame clones appear in the TCRdb table, and some are missing; sequencing was by immunoSEQ multiplex PCR. The sample shows roughly 890,000 clones, around 93% of them seen only once. Naive CD8 cells were CD45RO-negative, positively selected for CCR7, excluding terminally differentiated effector memory CD45RA+ cells. Note on this clone: The antigen remains undetermined.

Sequenced: naive CD8+ T cells sorted from blood. This sequence joins TRBV6-5 and TRBJ1-1; D is unclear. The TCR comes from a man aged 25 to 45 in good health. The CDR3 coding sequence is TGTGCCACTCTACCAGGAAGCCAAGCTTTCTTT. This sequence encodes CATLPGSQAFF.